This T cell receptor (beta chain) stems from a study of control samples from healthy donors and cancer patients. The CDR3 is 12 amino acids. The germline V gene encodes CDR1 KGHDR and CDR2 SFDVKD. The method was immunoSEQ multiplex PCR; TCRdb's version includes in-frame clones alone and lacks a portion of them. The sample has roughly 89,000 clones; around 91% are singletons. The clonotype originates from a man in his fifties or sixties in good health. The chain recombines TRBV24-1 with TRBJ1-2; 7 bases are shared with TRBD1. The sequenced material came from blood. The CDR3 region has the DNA TGTGCTACAAGAACAGGGGACTATGGCTACACCTTC. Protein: CATRTGDYGYTF.